This T cell receptor beta chain appears in the sequencing data of a study of T cells in Graves' hyperthyroidism and ophthalmopathy. This clonotype showed up many times. Its antigen is still unknown. Among ophthalmopathy patients, the Clinical Activity Score reached at least 3, the NOSPECS grade reached at least 4, and duration remained under 3 months. The CDR3 regions of TCR beta were amplified from RNA transcripts. RT-PCR in the first round (using the HTBI primer set) targeted the TCR CDR3. TCRdb ran MiXCR on the multiplex PCR reads and lists one entry per CDR3 protein. This table holds hundreds of thousands of distinct CDR3 sequences, roughly 15% found once. Findings of the study overall: Most expanded thyroid clonotypes above 0.001 recurred in blood.

Material for sequencing was blood. The sequence derives from a woman between 50 and 59 years old with Graves' ophthalmopathy.

This CDR3 reads CASSALAGAYNEQFF. The CDR3, as DNA: TGTGCCAGCAGTGCACTAGCGGGAGCTTACAATGAGCAGTTCTTC. The rearrangement uses TRBV6-1 and TRBJ2-1; 11 positions match TRBD2. V trimming: 4 bases; J trimming: 4 bases; junction bases outside the gene matches: 3. Per the germline V gene, CDR1 is MNHNS and CDR2 is SASEGT. The CDR3 is 15 amino acids.